Listed below are T cell receptor beta chains from one sample, sequenced in a study of prognosis after radiotherapy for stage I lung cancer. Each CDR3 protein gets one entry after TCRdb re-called the multiplex PCR reads with MiXCR. The sample lists tens of thousands of distinct CDR3 sequences; roughly a quarter were seen once. The sample consisted of PBMCs, taken before or after stereotactic body radiation therapy (not recorded which). The receptors originated from a donor aged 50 or older with non-small cell lung cancer. Both conserved end residues are part of each CDR3. The D gene is left open where the match is weak. Not every row has a clone size; where given, it reads once, few, many or a size class.

many	TRBD1	TRBV20-1	TRBJ2-6	CSASSSGQGFGGANVLTF	TGCAGTGCTAGTTCTTCGGGACAGGGTTTTGGTGGGGCCAACGTCCTGACTTTC
many	TRBD1	TRBV18	TRBJ2-5	CASSPPVQGTETQYF	TGTGCCAGCTCACCACCGGTACAGGGGACAGAGACCCAGTACTTC
many	NA	TRBV11-2	TRBJ2-3	CASSFQGLTDTQYF	TGTGCCAGCAGCTTCCAGGGGTTAACAGATACGCAGTATTTT
many	NA	TRBV29-1	TRBJ1-5	CSVEAGYNQPQHF	TGCAGCGTTGAGGCAGGGTACAATCAGCCCCAGCATTTT
many	TRBD1	TRBV10-3	TRBJ1-1	CATSTGGSTEAFF	TGTGCCACCTCGACAGGGGGGAGTACTGAAGCTTTCTTT
many	NA	TRBV2	TRBJ1-4	CASRITAEEKLFF	TGTGCCAGCAGGATCACAGCAGAAGAAAAACTGTTTTTT
NA	TRBD1	TRBV20-1	TRBJ2-5	CRADRGTGGETQYF	TGCAGAGCCGACAGGGGGACAGGGGGAGAGACCCAGTACTTC
NA	NA	TRBV11-2	TRBJ2-7	CASSPHRDYEQYF	TGTGCCAGCAGCCCACACAGGGACTACGAGCAGTACTTC
many	NA	TRBV13	TRBJ2-5	CASSLALGGETQYF	TGTGCCAGCAGCTTGGCCCTCGGGGGAGAGACCCAGTACTTC
many	NA	TRBV7-9	TRBJ1-2	CASRKSEGAAYTF	TGTGCCAGCAGAAAATCGGAGGGTGCCGCCTACACCTTC
medium-sized	TRBD2	TRBV6-1	TRBJ2-7	CASSTLAGGPPEQYF	TGTGCCAGCAGTACACTAGCGGGGGGCCCCCCCGAGCAGTACTTC
many	TRBD1	TRBV5-1	TRBJ2-5	CASSYGQGWTQYF	TGCGCCAGCAGCTACGGACAGGGGTGGACCCAGTACTTC
many	NA	TRBV6-1	TRBJ1-6	CASSYGRYNSPLHF	TGTGCCAGCAGCTACGGACGGTATAATTCACCCCTCCACTTT
many	NA	TRBV19	TRBJ1-2	CASSIGRQLDYGYTF	TGTGCCAGTAGTATAGGTCGTCAACTCGACTATGGCTACACCTTC
few	TRBD2	TRBV18	TRBJ2-5	CASSPIRTSGKETQYF	TGTGCCAGCTCACCGATAAGGACTAGCGGCAAAGAGACCCAGTACTTC
NA	TRBD1	TRBV27	TRBJ2-2	CASSLSSGQGGTGELFF	TGTGCCAGCAGTTTATCGTCGGGACAGGGAGGCACCGGGGAGCTGTTTTTT
NA	TRBD1	TRBV6-1	TRBJ2-7	CASRRTGYEQYF	TGTGCCAGCAGGAGGACAGGCTACGAGCAGTACTTC
many	NA	TRBV12-3/TRBV12-4	TRBJ2-1	CASSLRGPPYYNEQFF	TGTGCCAGCAGTTTACGAGGACCCCCGTACTACAATGAGCAGTTCTTC
NA	TRBD2	TRBV12-3/TRBV12-4	TRBJ2-1	CASCCVGGGDNEQFF	TGTGCCAGCTGTTGTGTCGGCGGGGGAGACAATGAGCAGTTCTTC
many	NA	TRBV28	TRBJ1-2	CASSLWWNRENYGYTF	TGTGCCAGCAGTTTATGGTGGAACAGGGAGAACTATGGCTACACCTTC
many	NA	TRBV20-1	TRBJ2-5	CSARDWGETQYF	TGCAGTGCTAGAGATTGGGGGGAGACCCAGTACTTC
NA	NA	TRBV7-9	TRBJ1-1	CASSRALFNTGAFF	TGTGCCAGCAGCCGGGCCCTTTTCAACACTGGAGCTTTCTTT
many	TRBD2	TRBV12-3/TRBV12-4	TRBJ2-7	CASSLWGGGSYEQYF	TGTGCCAGCAGCCTTTGGGGGGGGGGATCCTACGAGCAGTACTTC
many	NA	TRBV16	TRBJ2-7	CASSQGPYYEQYF	TGTGCCAGCAGCCAGGGGCCGTACTACGAGCAGTACTTC
many	NA	TRBV28	TRBJ1-1	CASSFEPNTEAFF	TGTGCCAGCAGTTTTGAGCCGAACACTGAAGCTTTCTTT